This TCR beta chain derives from a study of T cells after yellow fever vaccination. Per germline, CDR1 SGHVS and CDR2 FQNEAQ. CDR3 length equals 13 residues. Trimming cost V 2 bases and J 2 bases, with 7 bases left between them. A single record per CDR3 protein comes from TCRdb applying MiXCR to the 5' RACE reads. Counted here are a few hundred thousand distinct CDR3 sequences, roughly 7.5% occurring once; the ten biggest clones make up approximately 15%. This clonotype was found a few times. The sample here was PBMCs, taken about 41 days after the first yellow fever vaccination. This clonotype originated in a man younger than 30 who received the YFV17D yellow fever vaccine. The chain employs TRBV7-8 and TRBJ2-7; D is uncertain. CDR3 amino acids: CASSLSSTYEQYV. In nucleotides, the CDR3 is TGTGCCAGCAGCTTATCCAGCACCTACGAGCAGTACGTC.